A selection of T cell receptor beta chains follows, all from one sample in a study of response to subunit inactivated influenza vaccine. TCRdb used MiXCR to reprocess the RT-PCR reads, holding one entry per CDR3 protein. The sample has approximately 290,000 distinct CDR3 sequences; 22% are singletons. Sample: PBMCs from blood, taken about 20 months after vaccination. These receptors all stem from a man between 50 and 75 years old who received an inactivated influenza vaccine. Each CDR3 is given with its conserved first and last residue. D genes are given only for firm matches. Clone sizes are given selectively: once, few, many, or a class where the clone is expanded.

j_gene,abundance,v_gene,d_gene,CDR3aa,CDR3nt
TRBJ2-5,few,TRBV20-1,NA,CSPLGQETQYF,TGCAGCCCCTTAGGGCAAGAGACCCAGTACTTC
TRBJ2-7,NA,TRBV19,NA,CASSIGSEFSYEQYF,TGTGCCAGTAGTATCGGGTCTGAATTTTCCTACGAGCAGTACTTC
TRBJ1-1,few,TRBV7-9,NA,CASSLRVQGYTEAFF,TGTGCCAGCAGCTTAAGGGTTCAGGGATACACTGAAGCTTTCTTT
TRBJ2-4,few,TRBV11-2,NA,CASSLGGTSYQYF,TGTGCCAGCAGCTTAGGGGGGACGTCGTATCAGTACTTC
TRBJ1-1,many,TRBV6-5,TRBD1,CASSNRGLYTEAFF,TGTGCCAGCAGTAACAGGGGGCTGTATACTGAAGCTTTCTTT
TRBJ1-2,NA,TRBV29-1,NA,CSVGGRANYGYTF,TGCAGCGTTGGGGGCAGAGCTAACTATGGCTACACCTTC
TRBJ1-2,few,TRBV18,NA,CASYRSGGYTF,TGTGCCAGTTATCGGTCTGGAGGCTACACCTTC
TRBJ2-1,NA,TRBV3-1,NA,CASSFLWDFEQFF,TGTGCCAGCAGCTTTCTGTGGGACTTTGAGCAGTTCTTC
TRBJ2-7,NA,TRBV3-1,NA,CASSQISYEQYF,TGTGCCAGCAGCCAGATCAGCTACGAGCAGTACTTC
TRBJ2-1,NA,TRBV18,NA,CASSPPNPGLYEQFF,TGTGCCAGCTCACCACCTAACCCGGGACTCTATGAGCAGTTCTTC
TRBJ1-6,NA,TRBV27,NA,CASSSRPKGYNSPLHF,TGTGCCAGCAGTTCCCGACCGAAGGGCTATAATTCACCCCTCCACTTT
TRBJ1-2,few,TRBV6-6,TRBD1,CASRETGDYGYTF,TGTGCCAGCCGCGAGACAGGGGACTATGGCTACACCTTC
TRBJ2-2,NA,TRBV7-8,TRBD2,CASSGSGGFVGELFF,TGTGCCAGCAGCGGTAGCGGGGGGTTCGTCGGGGAGCTGTTTTTT
TRBJ2-1,NA,TRBV6-1,NA,CASSGTTYNEQFF,TGTGCCAGCAGTGGGACTACCTACAATGAGCAGTTCTTC
TRBJ2-3,few,TRBV7-2,TRBD1,CASGRDRGPDTQYF,TGTGCCAGCGGCCGGGACAGGGGGCCAGATACGCAGTATTTT
TRBJ1-6,few,TRBV7-2,NA,CASSRASYNSPLHF,TGTGCCAGCAGTAGGGCCTCCTATAATTCACCCCTCCACTTT
TRBJ2-6,NA,TRBV5-1,NA,CASSSLDLGANVLTF,TGCGCCAGCAGCTCCCTAGACCTTGGGGCCAACGTCCTGACTTTC
TRBJ2-4,many,TRBV13,TRBD1,CASSEMGQSQYF,TGTGCCAGCAGCGAGATGGGACAGTCTCAGTACTTC
TRBJ1-3,few,TRBV7-8,NA,CASSLEGRRNTIYF,TGTGCCAGCAGCTTAGAGGGCAGACGAAACACCATATATTTT
TRBJ2-1,NA,TRBV6-2/TRBV6-3,NA,CASSSRWGGPYNEQFF,TGTGCCAGCAGTTCCCGTTGGGGCGGTCCCTACAATGAGCAGTTCTTC
TRBJ2-1,NA,TRBV20-1,TRBD2,CSAGTGRPSYNEQFF,TGCAGTGCTGGAACCGGGAGGCCCTCCTACAATGAGCAGTTCTTC
TRBJ1-1,few,TRBV15,NA,CATSRDRLGTTEAFF,TGTGCCACCAGCAGAGATCGGCTGGGGACGACTGAAGCTTTCTTT
TRBJ2-5,NA,TRBV20-1,TRBD2,CSASRPGLADETQYF,TGCAGTGCTAGTCGGCCGGGACTAGCCGACGAGACCCAGTACTTC
TRBJ2-7,few,TRBV29-1,NA,CSVGKTGGGHEQYF,TGCAGCGTTGGCAAAACCGGTGGCGGCCACGAGCAGTACTTC
TRBJ1-1,few,TRBV5-4,NA,CASSFSGTNAEAFF,TGTGCCAGCAGCTTTTCCGGGACGAATGCTGAAGCTTTCTTT
TRBJ1-3,many,TRBV5-1,NA,CASSSSSGNTIYF,TGCGCCAGCAGCTCGAGCTCTGGAAACACCATATATTTT
TRBJ2-3,few,TRBV10-3,TRBD1,CAISESWTGNRDTQYF,TGTGCCATCAGTGAGTCATGGACAGGGAATCGGGATACGCAGTATTTT
TRBJ1-2,few,TRBV6-5,NA,CASSYSARVNYGYTF,TGTGCCAGCAGTTACTCTGCCAGGGTGAACTATGGCTACACCTTC
TRBJ2-2,few,TRBV2,TRBD1,CASSAVQGAPGELFF,TGTGCCAGCAGTGCGGTACAGGGGGCGCCCGGGGAGCTGTTTTTT
TRBJ2-1,few,TRBV12-3/TRBV12-4,TRBD1,CASLPGQLSYNEQFF,TGTGCCAGTCTGCCGGGACAGCTTTCCTACAATGAGCAGTTCTTC
TRBJ2-7,few,TRBV6-2/TRBV6-3,NA,CASKKLGTQLYEQYF,TGTGCCAGCAAAAAACTGGGAACTCAACTCTACGAGCAGTACTTC
TRBJ2-2,few,TRBV7-2,NA,CASSPSTSWMGELFF,TGTGCCAGCAGCCCCTCAACCTCCTGGATGGGGGAGCTGTTTTTT
TRBJ2-1,once,TRBV27,TRBD2,CASSYSGGGYNEEFF,TGTGCCAGCAGTTATTCGGGGGGTGGTTACAATGAGGAGTTCTTC
TRBJ1-2,many,TRBV20-1,NA,CSARGGAYGYTF,TGCAGTGCTAGGGGTGGAGCTTATGGCTACACCTTC
TRBJ1-4,NA,TRBV29-1,NA,CSVEEFEKLFF,TGCAGCGTTGAAGAGTTTGAAAAACTGTTTTTT
TRBJ2-2,few,TRBV6-6,NA,CASTGYTGELFF,TGTGCCAGCACTGGGTACACCGGGGAGCTGTTTTTT
TRBJ2-1,many,TRBV5-1,NA,CASSEGNSNEQFF,TGCGCCAGCAGCGAGGGCAATTCCAATGAGCAGTTCTTC
TRBJ1-2,many,TRBV6-1,NA,CASSESAAGIIYGYTF,TGTGCCAGCAGTGAAAGCGCGGCAGGGATTATCTATGGCTACACCTTC
TRBJ1-6,NA,TRBV18,NA,CASSPLSYNSPLHF,TGTGCCAGCTCACCACTCAGTTATAATTCACCCCTCCACTTT
TRBJ1-5,NA,TRBV6-2/TRBV6-3,NA,CASSHLEADYSNQPQHF,TGTGCCAGCAGCCACCTTGAGGCGGACTATAGCAATCAGCCCCAGCATTTT